This section outlines one T cell receptor beta chain sequence together with its context. This entry belongs to a study of control samples from healthy donors and cancer patients. V gave up 5 bases and J gave up 6 bases; unmatched junction bases: 10. The CDR3 totals 16 residues. Germline-derived CDR1 and CDR2 are SGHTA and FQGTGA. Measured with immunoSEQ multiplex PCR; TCRdb has only the in-frame clones, and not every one. The sample contains tens of thousands of clones, roughly 92% of which appear only once. Specimen: blood. The sequence came from a woman aged 30 to 39 in good health. The rearrangement uses TRBV7-3 and TRBJ1-6, with TRBD1 identical over 7 bases. The CDR3 coding sequence is TGTGCCAGCAGCCGGGGCTTAGGGACAGTTAATTCACCCCTCCACTTT. It specifies CASSRGLGTVNSPLHF. The variable domain in full, with the rest retrieved from reference TRBV7-3 and TRBJ1-6, is GAGVSQTPSNKVTEKGKYVELRCDPISGHTALYWYRQSLGQGPEFLIYFQGTGAADDSGLPNDRFFAVRPEGSVSTLKIQRTERGDSAVYLCASSRGLGTVNSPLHFGNGTRLTVT.